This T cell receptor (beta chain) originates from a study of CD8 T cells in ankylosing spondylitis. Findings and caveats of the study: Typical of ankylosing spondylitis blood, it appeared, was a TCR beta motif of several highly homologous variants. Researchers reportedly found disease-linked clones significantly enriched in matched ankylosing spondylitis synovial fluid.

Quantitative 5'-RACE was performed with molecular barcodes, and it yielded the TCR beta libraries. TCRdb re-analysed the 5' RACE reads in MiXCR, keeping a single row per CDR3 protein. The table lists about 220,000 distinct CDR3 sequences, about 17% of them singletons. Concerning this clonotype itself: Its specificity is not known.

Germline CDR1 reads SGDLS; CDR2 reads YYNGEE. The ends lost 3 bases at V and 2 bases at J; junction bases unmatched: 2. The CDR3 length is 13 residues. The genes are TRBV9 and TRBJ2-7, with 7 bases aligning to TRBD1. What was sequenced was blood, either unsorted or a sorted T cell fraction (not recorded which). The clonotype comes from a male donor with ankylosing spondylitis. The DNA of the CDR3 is TGTGCCAGCAGCGGGACAGGCCCCTACGAGCAGTACTTC. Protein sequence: CASSGTGPYEQYF.